What follows is one TCR beta chain and its context. What it binds is not known. One junction end does not reproduce the germline sequence, and a read error may be involved. This sample stems from a study of T cell repertoires in cytomegalovirus infection. Study context: Selection of CMV epitopes for the study included recently identified HLA-C-restricted and well-studied HLA-B-restricted ones. Matching HLA type and CMV infection were both indicated by public TCR beta signatures.

Germline V gene sequence: CDR1 SSHAT, CDR2 FNYEAQ (reference sequence). This CDR3 contains 15 residues. TCRdb redid the calling of the reads with MiXCR, one entry per CDR3 protein. The data show fewer than 1,000,000 distinct CDR3 sequences, roughly a third seen once. V is TRBV7-7 and J is TRBJ2-3; 7 nucleotides agree with TRBD2. This specimen was cultured CD8+ T cells from PBMCs, taken from culture after CMV antigen stimulation. The TCR sequence derives from a human donor in good health (CMV status not recorded). Some clones in this sample may be carry-over from other donors' samples. The chain's CDR3 is CASSLAQGRGDTQYF. DNA for the CDR3: TGTGCTAGCAGCTTAGCGCAAGGGAGGGGAGATACGCAGTATTTT.